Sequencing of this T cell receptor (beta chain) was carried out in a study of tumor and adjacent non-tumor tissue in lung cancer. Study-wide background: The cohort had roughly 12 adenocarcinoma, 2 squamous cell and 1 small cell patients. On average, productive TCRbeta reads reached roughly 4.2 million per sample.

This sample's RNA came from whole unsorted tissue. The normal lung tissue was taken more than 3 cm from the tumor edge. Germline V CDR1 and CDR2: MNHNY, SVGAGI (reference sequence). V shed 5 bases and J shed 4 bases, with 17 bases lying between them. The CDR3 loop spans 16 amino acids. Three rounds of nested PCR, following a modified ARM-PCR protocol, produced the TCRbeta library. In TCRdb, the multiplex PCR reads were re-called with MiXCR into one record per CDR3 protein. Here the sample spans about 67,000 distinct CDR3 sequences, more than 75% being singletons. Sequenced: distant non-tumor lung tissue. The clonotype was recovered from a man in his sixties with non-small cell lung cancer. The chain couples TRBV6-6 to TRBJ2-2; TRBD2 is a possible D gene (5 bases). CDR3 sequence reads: CASSERGLASTGELFF. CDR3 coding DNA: TGTGCCAGCAGTGAGCGAGGATTAGCGAGCACCGGGGAGCTGTTTTTT.